A single sample is the source of the 26 T cell receptor beta chains below, sequenced in a study of siplizumab effects on memory and regulatory T cells. Assay: immunoSEQ multiplex PCR; the TCRdb copy retains only in-frame clones and omits some. The data hold 70,000 to 100,000 clones, with roughly 93% observed a single time. Input material: CD8+ T cells sorted from blood. The receptors shown here come from a human donor in good health.

The chain has TRBV7-6 and TRBJ2-1; D is possibly TRBD2 (5 bases). V was pared by 5 bases and J by 2 bases, with 16 bases between. Germline V CDR1 and CDR2: SGHVS, FNYEAQ. The length of the CDR3 is 16 residues. The CDR3, as DNA: TGTGCCAGCAGCATAACAAGCGGAACTGCCTACAATGAGCAGTTCTTC. Translated, it gives CASSITSGTAYNEQFF.

The chain combines TRBV5-6 with TRBJ1-1, with no clear D. The CDR3 is made up of 12 amino acids. Trimming left V 4 bases short and J 2 bases short, with 6 bases between. Germline V gives CDR1 SGHDT, CDR2 YYEEEE. The CDR3 is CASSRSNTEAFF. CDR3 coding DNA: TGTGCCAGCAGCCGAAGTAACACTGAAGCTTTCTTT.

The gene calls are TRBV9 and TRBJ2-7; D uncertain. Trimming removed 1 base at V and 0 bases at J, with 11 bases between. The CDR3 consists of 15 residues. Germline V gives CDR1 SGDLS, CDR2 YYNGEE. CDR3 bases: TGTGCCAGCAGCGTAACCGGCGAAAGCTCCTACGAGCAGTACTTC. It specifies CASSVTGESSYEQYF.

This clone has a single count. This chain links TRBV27 with TRBJ2-2, with D possibly matching TRBD2 (5 bases). Trimming shortened V by 4 bases and J by 4 bases, and 13 bases separated the two germline ends. Germline V gene sequence: CDR1 MNHEY, CDR2 SMNVEV (reference sequence). The CDR3 sequence is 15 residues long. The CDR3 nucleotides are TGTGCCAGCAGTTCTGCTAGCCATTTCACCGGGGAGCTGTTTTTT. Protein product: CASSSASHFTGELFF.

The rearrangement uses TRBV7-9 and TRBJ2-5; perhaps TRBD2 as D (7 bases). The CDR3 sequence is 18 residues long. V was shortened by 7 bases and J by 1 base, with 25 bases between the two germline ends. Germline V CDR1 and CDR2: SEHNR, FQNEAQ (reference sequence). CDR3: CASTRPLRGPPAQETQYF. In DNA form, the CDR3 reads TGTGCCAGCACCCGACCTTTGCGGGGGCCCCCGGCCCAAGAGACCCAGTACTTC.

The chain uses TRBV2 and TRBJ2-3; D unresolved. Trimming took 2 bases from V and 7 from J, leaving 10 bases between them. The germline V gene encodes CDR1 SNHLY and CDR2 FYNNEI. The length of the CDR3 is 13 residues. DNA for the CDR3: TGTGCCAGCAGTGAAACCTCCGGTAATACGCAGTATTTT. As protein: CASSETSGNTQYF.

The chain joins TRBV4-1 to TRBJ1-2, with D unresolved. The length of the CDR3 is 13 residues. Germline V gene data show CDR1 as MGHRA and CDR2 as YSYEKL. V lost 4 bases to trimming and J lost 2 bases, with 8 bases between them. CDR3 bases: TGCGCCAGCAGCCCAGTTTACAACTATGGCTACACCTTC. It codes for CASSPVYNYGYTF.

The gene calls are TRBV9 and TRBJ2-3; D gene unclear. Germline V gene sequence: CDR1 SGDLS, CDR2 YYNGEE. Trimming stripped 0 bases from V and 4 bases from J, with 12 bases between. The length of the CDR3 is 15 residues. The chain's CDR3 is CASSVVGSLPDTQYF. CDR3 coding DNA: TGTGCCAGCAGCGTAGTGGGGTCATTACCAGATACGCAGTATTTT. Full variable domain (outside the CDR3, taken from reference TRBV9 and TRBJ2-3): DSGVTQTPKHLITATGQRVTLRCSPRSGDLSVYWYQQSLDQGLQFLIQYYNGEERAKGNILERFSAQQFPDLHSELNLSSLELGDSALYFCASSVVGSLPDTQYFGPGTRLTVL.

V and J are TRBV14 and TRBJ2-5; TRBD1 is a possible D gene (7 bases). CDR1 and CDR2 from the germline V gene are SGHDN and FVKESK. Between the trimmed V and J ends, which lost 4 bases and 5 bases, there was a span of 17 bases. The CDR3 loop spans 15 amino acids. CDR3 amino acids: CASSPFTGAGETQYF. In DNA form, the CDR3 reads TGTGCCAGCAGCCCATTCACAGGGGCGGGGGAGACCCAGTACTTC.

The gene calls are TRBV7-9 and TRBJ2-2; D gene unclear. The V gene's germline CDR1 is SEHNR and CDR2 FQNEAQ (reference sequence). The CDR3 is made up of 13 amino acids. V lost 3 bases and J 5 bases, leaving 7 bases between the germline ends. CDR3 nucleotides: TGTGCCAGCAGCTTGTTGAAGACCGGGGAGCTGTTTTTT. It translates to CASSLLKTGELFF.

The V and J genes are TRBV6-5 and TRBJ1-1, with D unclear. Trimming took off 8 bases at V and 8 bases at J, with 12 bases between the two ends. This CDR3 comprises 11 residues. Germline V gene data show CDR1 as MNHEY and CDR2 as SVGAGI. DNA of the CDR3: TGTGCCAGCCAAACAGCAATCGAAGCTTTCTTT. Translation gives CASQTAIEAFF.

This rearrangement joins TRBV6-1 to TRBJ1-1; no clear D. Germline assignment: CDR1 MNHNS and CDR2 SASEGT. The V and J ends lost 1 base and 3 bases respectively, with 6 bases between them. The CDR3 spans 13 residues. In DNA form, the CDR3 reads TGTGCCAGCAGTGAAGACAGTTACACTGAAGCTTTCTTT. Protein sequence: CASSEDSYTEAFF.

This chain uses TRBV6-1 with TRBJ1-1; no clear D gene. Germline V CDR1 and CDR2: MNHNS, SASEGT. V dropped 7 bases and J dropped 3 bases, with 12 bases sitting between them. CDR3 length equals 13 residues. In nucleotides, the CDR3 is TGTGCCAGCACCGAACTTAGGTACACTGAAGCTTTCTTT. As protein: CASTELRYTEAFF.

The chain combines TRBV11-3 with TRBJ1-1; D not certain. The germline V gene has CDR1 SGHNT and CDR2 YENEEA. CDR3 length: 14 residues. Trimming stripped 5 bases from V and 3 bases from J, with 13 bases between. The CDR3 DNA reads as TGTGCCAGCAGCCCCTATGGGGAGGACACTGAAGCTTTCTTT. Amino acid sequence: CASSPYGEDTEAFF.

As regards this clone: At the DNA level, this CDR3 is encoded by other sequences in the same sample as well. V is TRBV20-1 and J is TRBJ2-7; no definite D call. The CDR3 runs to 11 residues. Between the trimmed V and J ends, which lost 3 bases and 4 bases, there was a span of 7 bases. Per the germline V gene, CDR1 is DFQATT and CDR2 is SNEGSKA (reference sequence). As DNA, the CDR3 is TGCAGTGCTAGGACGGGTTACGAGCAGTACTTC. It codes for CSARTGYEQYF.

This clone was counted once. The V gene is TRBV4-1, the J gene TRBJ2-7; 8 nucleotides align to TRBD1. Germline V gene data show CDR1 as MGHRA and CDR2 as YSYEKL. Losses at the gene ends were 1 base for V and 2 bases for J; bases not matched to a gene: 7. This CDR3 spans 16 amino acids. This CDR3 reads CASSQATGGPAYEQYF. The CDR3 DNA reads TGCGCCAGCAGCCAAGCCACAGGGGGACCCGCCTACGAGCAGTACTTC.

V and J are TRBV15 and TRBJ2-1, with TRBD2 as a possible D gene (6 bases). The V and J ends lost 3 bases and 7 bases respectively, with 7 bases between them. The CDR3 totals 12 residues. Germline V gives CDR1 LNHNV, CDR2 YYDKDF (reference sequence). CDR3 DNA: TGTGCCACCAGCAGGGCGGGGAATGAGCAGTTCTTC. Amino acids: CATSRAGNEQFF.

V and J are TRBV5-1 and TRBJ2-7; either TRBD1 or TRBD2 may supply D (6 bases each). The CDR3 has 12 residues. V was cut by 2 bases and J by 6 bases, with 9 bases left in between. Germline assignment: CDR1 SGHRS and CDR2 YFSETQ. The CDR3 region is CASSLEGGEQYF. DNA of the CDR3: TGCGCCAGCAGCTTAGAGGGGGGCGAGCAGTACTTC.

The gene calls are TRBV11-2 and TRBJ1-1; 7 bases align to TRBD1. The ends lost 4 bases at V and 7 bases at J; junction bases unmatched: 9. The CDR3 totals 14 residues. The germline V gene has CDR1 SGHAT and CDR2 FQNNGV. The CDR3 region has the DNA TGTGCCAGCAGCTGGGACAGACCGGAGTATGAAGCTTTCTTT. Amino acids: CASSWDRPEYEAFF.

This clone has just a few counts. The J gene is TRBJ1-5, the V gene TRBV11-2; D possibly corresponds to TRBD1 (5 bases). The ends were cut back, 2 bases at V and 7 bases at J, with 12 bases in the middle. Germline V gene lookup returns CDR1 SGHAT and CDR2 FQNNGV. The CDR3 totals 14 residues. The CDR3 reads CASSLPPGIQPQHF. The CDR3 region has the DNA TGTGCCAGCAGCTTACCGCCAGGGATCCAGCCCCAGCATTTT.

The chain recombines TRBV13 with TRBJ1-1; no clear D. Germline V gene data show CDR1 as PRHDT and CDR2 as FYEKMQ (reference sequence). The CDR3 is 13 amino acids. Trimming left V 1 base short and J 1 base short, with 4 bases between. The CDR3 is CASSLVGNTEAFF. Here the CDR3 DNA reads TGTGCCAGCAGCTTAGTGGGGAACACTGAAGCTTTCTTT.

The chain joins TRBV7-9 to TRBJ1-1, with TRBD1 identical over 7 bases. The CDR3 runs to 18 residues. Germline loops: CDR1 SEHNR, CDR2 FQNEAQ (reference sequence). Germline trimming cut 5 bases from V and 5 bases from J; bases unmatched to any gene: 20. The CDR3, as DNA: TGTGCCAGCAGCCCCCATGGGCGGAACACAGGGGAGAGAACTGAAGCTTTCTTT. Translating it yields CASSPHGRNTGERTEAFF.

This chain links TRBV2 with TRBJ2-5; TRBD2 agrees at 9 bases. V lost 4 bases, J lost 2 bases, and 2 bases stayed unmatched. Germline V CDR1 and CDR2: SNHLY, FYNNEI. The CDR3 has 14 amino acids. The CDR3 is CASSGTSVQETQYF. The CDR3 DNA sequence: TGTGCCAGCAGTGGGACTAGCGTACAAGAGACCCAGTACTTC.

The J gene is TRBJ2-6, the V gene TRBV5-1, with no clear D. The germline V and J ends were trimmed by 4 bases and 2 bases, with 19 bases remaining between them. CDR1 is SGHRS, CDR2 YFSETQ, per germline. The CDR3 is 18 residues long. CDR3 protein: CASSDTGPGLPGANVLTF. The CDR3 nucleotides read TGCGCCAGCAGCGACACCGGACCGGGTTTACCTGGGGCCAACGTCCTGACTTTC. The variable domain in full, completed from reference TRBV5-1 and TRBJ2-6, reads KAGVTQTPRYLIKTRGQQVTLSCSPISGHRSVSWYQQTPGQGLQFLFEYFSETQRNKGNFPGRFSGRQFSNSRSEMNVSTLELGDSALYLCASSDTGPGLPGANVLTFGAGSRLTVL.

The chain recombines TRBV5-6 with TRBJ2-7; tentative D call: TRBD1 (5 bases). V lost 1 base and J 0 bases, leaving 5 bases between the germline ends. The CDR3 is 13 amino acids. Germline V gene lookup returns CDR1 SGHDT and CDR2 YYEEEE. This chain's CDR3 is CASSLQGSYEQYF. The DNA of the CDR3 is TGTGCCAGCAGCTTGCAGGGCTCCTACGAGCAGTACTTC.

The CDR3 reads CASSPILASDGELFF. The CDR3 DNA follows: TGTGCCAGCAGCCCCATTCTAGCTTCAGACGGGGAGCTGTTTTTT. The V call is TRBV7-3, the J call TRBJ2-2; weak D call: TRBD2 (5 bases). This CDR3 spans 15 amino acids. V shed 5 bases and J shed 7 bases, with 17 bases lying between them. CDR1 is SGHTA, CDR2 FQGTGA, per germline.